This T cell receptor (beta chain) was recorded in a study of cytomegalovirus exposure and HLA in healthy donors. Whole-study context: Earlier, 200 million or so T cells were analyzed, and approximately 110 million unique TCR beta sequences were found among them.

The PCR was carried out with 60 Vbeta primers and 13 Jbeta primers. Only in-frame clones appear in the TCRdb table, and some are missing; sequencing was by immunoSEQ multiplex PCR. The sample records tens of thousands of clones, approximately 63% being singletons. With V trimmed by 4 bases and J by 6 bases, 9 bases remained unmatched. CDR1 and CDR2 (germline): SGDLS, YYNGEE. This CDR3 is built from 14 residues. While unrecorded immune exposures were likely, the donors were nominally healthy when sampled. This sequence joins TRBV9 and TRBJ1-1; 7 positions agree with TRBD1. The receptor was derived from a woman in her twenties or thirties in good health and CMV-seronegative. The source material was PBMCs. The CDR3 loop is CASSFGDRVSEAFF. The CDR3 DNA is TGTGCCAGCAGCTTCGGAGACAGGGTGTCTGAAGCTTTCTTT.